These T cell receptor beta chains were read from a single sample in a study of T cell responses to AZD1222 COVID-19 vaccine. Data came from immunoSEQ multiplex PCR; TCRdb stores just in-frame clones and leaves some out. This table holds fewer than 100,000 clones, more than 70% found once. The specimen comprised peripheral blood, sampled 28 days after the second AZD1222 dose. These receptors originate from an adult who received the AZD1222 COVID-19 vaccine. The CDR3 runs from the conserved cysteine through the conserved F or W.

j_call | v_call | cdr3_aa
TRBJ2-4 | TRBV10-3 | CAIRGTSKNIQYF
TRBJ2-1 | TRBV29-1 | CSVELSGRLSNEQFF
TRBJ1-1 | TRBV30 | CAWSAGYNTEAFF
TRBJ1-5 | TRBV7-6 | CATGGPYNQPQHF
TRBJ1-5 | TRBV28 | CASNRGPHQPQHF
TRBJ2-3 | TRBV6-2/TRBV6-3 | CASSHEVSTDTQYF
TRBJ1-2 | TRBV28 | CASRLPGQNSRYGYTF
TRBJ2-4 | TRBV11-3 | CASSYYKNIQYF
TRBJ1-1 | TRBV27 | CASSLFRIPGPPGGTEAFF
TRBJ2-2 | TRBV7-6 | CASSIDAYTGELFF
TRBJ2-7 | TRBV27 | CASSLGVRSSYEQYF
TRBJ1-1 | TRBV19 | CASSIPVGGNPEAFF
TRBJ2-7 | TRBV2 | CASTQAGNPYEQYF
TRBJ2-7 | TRBV28 | CASSMPGQRTYEQYF
TRBJ2-2 | TRBV30 | CAWSVPWQGETGELFF
TRBJ1-2 | TRBV5-1 | CASSLGLGAYGYTF
TRBJ1-4 | TRBV5-1 | CASSLALEGEKLFF
TRBJ1-5 | TRBV19 | CASSVGTATIGNQPQHF
TRBJ2-1 | TRBV7-2 | CASSLDWPGVQFF
TRBJ2-1 | TRBV5-1 | CASSYEGQGYNEQFF
TRBJ1-5 | TRBV4-1 | CASSQLSGTGYQPQHF
TRBJ2-7 | TRBV29-1 | CSVDGTGSYEQYF
TRBJ2-7 | TRBV7-9 | CASSLVDRAYEQYF
TRBJ1-1 | TRBV6-5 | CASSYPVDTEAFF
TRBJ2-1 | TRBV11-3 | CASSSRTSALYNEQFF
TRBJ2-2 | TRBV2 | CASREDSANTGELFF
TRBJ1-1 | TRBV7-8 | CASGVLNTEAFF
TRBJ1-5 | TRBV7-8 | CASSLNRGNRGQFYQPQHF
TRBJ2-7 | TRBV5-1 | CASSFTSTSSYEQYF
TRBJ2-7 | TRBV28 | CASSLTGTGIYEQYF
TRBJ2-3 | TRBV3-1/TRBV3-2 | CASRDGGTDTQYF
TRBJ1-2 | TRBV5-4 | CASSGGLGTNYGYTF
TRBJ2-1 | TRBV18 | CASSPRVSGDNEQFF
TRBJ1-6 | TRBV7-9 | CASSPPGGRDSPLHF
TRBJ2-7 | TRBV19 | CASSIGLTSSYEQYF
TRBJ2-7 | TRBV25-1 | CASRQNLGGSYEQYF
TRBJ2-7 | TRBV30 | CAWSGSYEQYF
TRBJ1-5 | TRBV7-2 | CASSLEGSNQPQHF
TRBJ1-1 | TRBV5-1 | CASRRQGSMTLNTEAFF